This T cell receptor beta chain was sequenced during a study of Graves' ophthalmopathy and Graves' hyperthyroidism. Trimming pared 3 bases from V and 1 base from J, leaving 9 bases between. The CDR3 has 14 amino acids. Amplification of TCR beta CDR3 regions used RNA transcripts. The workflow started with a first-round RT-PCR run with HTBI primers and then moved on to a second-round multiplex PCR. MiXCR was run by TCRdb on the multiplex PCR reads, yielding one entry per CDR3 protein. The sample lists approximately 160,000 distinct CDR3 sequences; approximately 38% were seen once. The rearrangement joins TRBV12-3 or TRBV12-4 to TRBJ1-1; D not certain. The receptor was derived from a woman in her forties with Graves' ophthalmopathy. Sequencing input: peripheral blood. The CDR3: CASSFSGENTEAFF. The CDR3 nucleotides are TGTGCCAGCAGTTTCTCAGGAGAGAACACTGAAGCTTTCTTT.